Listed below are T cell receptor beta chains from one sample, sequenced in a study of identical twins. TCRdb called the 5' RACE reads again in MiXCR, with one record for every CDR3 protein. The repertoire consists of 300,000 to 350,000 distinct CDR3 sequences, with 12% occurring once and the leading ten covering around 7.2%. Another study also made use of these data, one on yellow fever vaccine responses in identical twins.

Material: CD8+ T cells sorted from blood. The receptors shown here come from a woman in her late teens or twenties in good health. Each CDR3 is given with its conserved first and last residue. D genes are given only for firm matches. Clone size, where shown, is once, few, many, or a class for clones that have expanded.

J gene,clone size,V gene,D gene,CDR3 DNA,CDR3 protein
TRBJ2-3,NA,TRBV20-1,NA,TGCAGTGCTAGAGAGATTAGCAACGGGGTCGCAGATACGCAGTATTTT,CSAREISNGVADTQYF
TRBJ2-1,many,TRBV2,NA,TGTGCCAGCAGGGGGAGGATAAATGAGCAGTTCTTC,CASRGRINEQFF
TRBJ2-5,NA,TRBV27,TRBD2,TGTCCCAGCAGGATAACCGGGACTAAGGGTGGGGAGACCCAGTACTTC,CPSRITGTKGGETQYF
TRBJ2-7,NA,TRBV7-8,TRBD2,TGTGCCAGCAGCTTAGCGGGACCCACCGGGGGGAGGGAGCAGTACTTC,CASSLAGPTGGREQYF
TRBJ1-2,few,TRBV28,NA,TGTGCCAGCAGTGAAACCCTAGGGACCTATGGCTACACCTTC,CASSETLGTYGYTF
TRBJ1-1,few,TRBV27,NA,TGTGCCAGCAGTTCGAGGACGGGCCATGAAGCTTTCTTT,CASSSRTGHEAFF
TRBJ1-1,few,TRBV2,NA,TGTGCCAGCAGTGGGATCGGGGTTGTTACTGAAGCTTTCTTT,CASSGIGVVTEAFF
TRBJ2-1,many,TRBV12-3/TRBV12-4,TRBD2,TGTGCCAGCAGTTTAGCAACTAGCGGGAGGGTGCAGTTCTTC,CASSLATSGRVQFF
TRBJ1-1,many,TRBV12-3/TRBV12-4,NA,TGTGCCAGCAGTTTCCCTACTGAAGCTTTCTTT,CASSFPTEAFF
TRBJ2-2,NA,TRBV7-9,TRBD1,TGTGCCAGCAGCCCGTTGGGACAGGGGGAAGAGCTGTTTTTT,CASSPLGQGEELFF